The next 19 T cell receptor beta chains were all read from a single sample in a study of blood T cell repertoires in COVID-19 (dated by TCRdb to 2020 to 2021). The receptor library was made with the immunoSEQ multiplex PCR assay. As stored in TCRdb, this immuneACCESS dataset retains in-frame rearrangements with V and J assigned. A fraction of the clones does not appear; measured against another copy, unresolved V genes explain less than half of the discrepancy, and the remainder lacks a known reason. For this sample there are 490,000 or so clones; 70% to 90% appear just once. The top ten hold around 1.9% of the sample. Sequencing was carried out using PBMCs or T cells enriched from blood (not recorded which). The receptors were sampled from a middle-aged woman who had recovered from COVID-19.

The CDR3 coding sequence is TGTGCCAGCAGCTTAGGTGGGAGTCGGAACTACAATGAGCAGTTCTTC. Translated: CASSLGGSRNYNEQFF. The J gene is TRBJ2-1, the V gene TRBV9; D is possibly TRBD2 (5 bases). This CDR3 spans 16 amino acids. Trimming removed 4 bases from V and 3 bases from J, with 17 bases in between. Germline V lookup: CDR1 SGDLS, CDR2 YYNGEE.

The chain has TRBV2 and TRBJ2-1, with 9 bases aligning to TRBD1. Germline-derived CDR1 and CDR2 are SNHLY and FYNNEI. The CDR3 runs 17 residues. Losses at the gene ends were 2 bases for V and 5 bases for J; bases not matched to a gene: 10. CDR3 bases: TGTGCCAGCAGTGAATGGAGAGGACAGGGGAGGCACAATGAGCAGTTCTTC. Translation gives CASSEWRGQGRHNEQFF.

J is TRBJ2-3 and V is TRBV5-4; 8 bases line up with TRBD2. The CDR3 loop spans 16 amino acids. J was trimmed by 4 bases and V by 2 bases; bases with no gene match: 9. CDR1 SGHNT and CDR2 YYREEE come from the germline V gene (reference sequence). CDR3 DNA sequence: TGTGCCAGCAGCTTTACCGGGACTAGGGCCCCAGATACGCAGTATTTT. Its translation is CASSFTGTRAPDTQYF.

The chain uses TRBV4-3 and TRBJ2-1, with no clear D. The germline gives CDR1 LGHNA, CDR2 YSLEER. V was shortened by 0 bases and J by 8 bases, with 23 bases between the two germline ends. The CDR3 is 18 amino acids. In nucleotides, the CDR3 is TGCGCCAGCAGCCAAGATCTGTTGATTAGCACTTCCGTCGATGAGCAGTTCTTC. This gives the protein CASSQDLLISTSVDEQFF.

For the CDR3, the DNA is TGTGCCAGCAGCCAACACAGGGGCTATTACGAGCAGTACTTC. Amino acids: CASSQHRGYYEQYF. The rearrangement uses TRBV3-1 (or the pseudogene TRBV3-2) and TRBJ2-7, with 7 bases identical to TRBD1. This CDR3 comprises 14 residues. The J segment lost 4 bases and the V segment lost 2 bases, leaving 5 bases of the junction unmatched. The V gene's germline CDR1 is LGHDT and CDR2 YNNKEL (reference sequence).

This clone was seen only once. The rearrangement uses TRBV19 and TRBJ1-2; a weak D match, TRBD1 (5 bases). Germline V gives CDR1 LNHDA, CDR2 SQIVND (reference sequence). Trimming took 5 bases from V and 2 from J, leaving 12 bases between them. This CDR3 contains 14 residues. Here the CDR3 reads CASSSSDRNYGYTF. CDR3 nucleotide sequence: TGTGCCAGTAGTTCATCCGACAGAAACTATGGCTACACCTTC.

This chain uses TRBV3-1 (or the pseudogene TRBV3-2) with TRBJ2-3; the D is unclear. Germline V CDR1 and CDR2: LGHDT, YNNKEL (reference sequence). Trimming stripped 0 bases from V and 2 bases from J, with 9 bases between. This CDR3 is 15 amino acids long. This CDR3 is CASSQDSLFTDTQYF. The CDR3 DNA follows: TGTGCCAGCAGCCAAGATTCCCTCTTCACAGATACGCAGTATTTT.

The chain employs TRBV19 and TRBJ1-2, with D uncertain. The V end lost 9 bases, the J end lost 8 bases, and 13 bases lay between the germline ends. The CDR3 is made up of 11 amino acids. Germline assignment: CDR1 LNHDA and CDR2 SQIVND (reference sequence). CDR3 sequence (DNA): TGTGCCAGCGAGGCGGGGTTCGGCTACACCTTC. Its protein product is CASEAGFGYTF. Based on the CDR3 plus reference TRBV19 and TRBJ1-2, the full variable domain is DGGITQSPKYLFRKEGQNVTLSCEQNLNHDAMYWYRQDPGQGLRLIYYSQIVNDFQKGDIAEGYSVSREKKESFPLTVTSAQKNPTAFYLCASEAGFGYTFGSGTRLTVV.

The V gene is TRBV2, the J gene TRBJ1-2; TRBD1 matches at 7 bases. The CDR3 covers 16 residues. Trimming removed 6 bases from V and 5 bases from J; junction bases left unmatched: 15. CDR1 is SNHLY, CDR2 FYNNEI, per germline. This CDR3 is CASRTRSGGGEYGYTF. The CDR3 nucleotides are TGTGCCAGCAGGACTAGGTCAGGGGGAGGAGAATATGGCTACACCTTC. Complete variable domain (other parts from reference TRBV2 and TRBJ1-2): EPEVTQTPSHQVTQMGQEVILRCVPISNHLYFYWYRQILGQKVEFLVSFYNNEISEKSEIFDDQFSVERPDGSNFTLKIRSTKLEDSAMYFCASRTRSGGGEYGYTFGSGTRLTVV.

V usage is TRBV2 and J usage is TRBJ1-5; no firm D call. The CDR3 totals 14 residues. With 8 bases removed from V and 1 base from J, the gap between germline ends came to 12 bases. Germline V CDR1 and CDR2: SNHLY, FYNNEI. The DNA for the CDR3 is TGTGCCAGCTCGCGGGAGTGGAGCAATCAGCCCCAGCATTTT. This translates into CASSREWSNQPQHF.

This clone was seen only a few times. The chain is built from TRBV7-8 and TRBJ1-1; D not resolved. CDR3 length: 14 amino acids. Germline V gene lookup returns CDR1 SGHVS and CDR2 FQNEAQ. The V and J ends lost 1 base and 5 bases respectively, with 11 bases between them. CDR3 in DNA: TGTGCCAGCAGCTTAGAGACATCGTTAACTGAAGCTTTCTTT. Its translation is CASSLETSLTEAFF.

The CDR3 DNA follows: TGTGCCACCAGTGATCGGACAGGGCCAGAGACCCAGTACTTC. Amino acids: CATSDRTGPETQYF. The J gene is TRBJ2-5, the V gene TRBV24-1, with 8 bases lining up with TRBD1. The ends lost 3 bases at V and 4 bases at J; junction bases unmatched: 3. This CDR3 is built from 14 residues. The germline V gene encodes CDR1 KGHDR and CDR2 SFDVKD.

This clone was observed a handful of times. The rearrangement joins TRBV5-1 to TRBJ1-6; D unclear. With 0 bases removed from V and 8 bases from J, the gap between germline ends came to 6 bases. This CDR3 comprises 13 residues. The germline gives CDR1 SGHRS, CDR2 YFSETQ. The CDR3 loop is CASSLGADSPLHF. DNA for the CDR3: TGCGCCAGCAGCTTGGGCGCCGATTCACCCCTCCACTTT.

The chain has TRBV7-9 and TRBJ1-2; no clear D. Per germline, CDR1 SEHNR and CDR2 FQNEAQ (reference sequence). The CDR3 has 14 amino acids. The V end was cut by 6 bases, the J end by 3 bases, with 14 bases between. CDR3 residues: CASRPELNYYGYTF. The CDR3 nucleotides are TGTGCCAGCAGACCCGAGCTTAACTACTATGGCTACACCTTC. The complete variable domain, with remaining parts taken from reference TRBV7-9 and TRBJ1-2, reads DTGVSQNPRHKITKRGQNVTFRCDPISEHNRLYWYRQTLGQGPEFLTYFQNEAQLEKSRLLSDRFSAERPKGSFSTLEIQRTEQGDSAMYLCASRPELNYYGYTFGSGTRLTVV.

This clone has more than one count but fewer than ten. V and J are TRBV14 and TRBJ1-2; 9 positions agree with TRBD1. Germline lookup yields CDR1 SGHDN and CDR2 FVKESK. Trimming removed 4 bases from V and 3 bases from J; junction bases left unmatched: 12. The CDR3 is 17 residues long. The CDR3 nucleotides read TGTGCCAGCAGCCCCTCCGGGACAGGGAATAGGGACTATGGCTACACCTTC. This sequence encodes CASSPSGTGNRDYGYTF. Variable domain in full (rest from reference TRBV14 and TRBJ1-2): EAGVTQFPSHSVIEKGQTVTLRCDPISGHDNLYWYRRVMGKEIKFLLHFVKESKQDESGMPNNRFLAERTGGTYSTLKVQPAELEDSGVYFCASSPSGTGNRDYGYTFGSGTRLTVV.

This chain connects TRBV6-5 to TRBJ1-5; D gene uncertain. The CDR3 extends over 13 amino acids. Germline V gene lookup returns CDR1 MNHEY and CDR2 SVGAGI. V shed 7 bases and J shed 4 bases, with 11 bases lying between them. The CDR3 loop reads CASTITVNQPQHF. The CDR3 bases are TGTGCCAGCACAATTACAGTAAATCAGCCCCAGCATTTT.

The J gene is TRBJ2-7, the V gene TRBV5-1; 7 bases line up with TRBD1. The germline V gene has CDR1 SGHRS and CDR2 YFSETQ. This CDR3 comprises 16 residues. The ends lost 0 bases at V and 3 bases at J; junction bases unmatched: 9. This CDR3 reads CASSLVGTEISYEQYF. Written as DNA, the CDR3 is TGCGCCAGCAGCTTGGTTGGGACAGAGATTAGCTACGAGCAGTACTTC.

This chain joins TRBV6-2 or TRBV6-3 and TRBJ2-1; 11 bases map to TRBD1. The CDR3 consists of 15 residues. The germline gives CDR1 MNHEY, CDR2 SVGEGT. The V segment lost 6 bases and the J segment 8 bases; nucleotides outside the gene matches: 9. This CDR3 reads CASSQGQGATHEQFF. CDR3 sequence (DNA): TGTGCCAGCAGCCAAGGACAGGGGGCCACCCATGAGCAGTTCTTC.

This chain links TRBV12-3 or TRBV12-4 with TRBJ2-7; 8 nucleotides match TRBD1. V lost 5 bases, J lost 4 bases, and 4 bases stayed unmatched. The CDR3 is made up of 13 amino acids. CDR3 nucleotide sequence: TGTGCCAGCAGTGGGACAGGCCTATACGAGCAGTACTTC. Translating gives CASSGTGLYEQYF.